This T cell receptor (beta chain) was sequenced for a study of T cell responses to AZD1222 COVID-19 vaccine. V lost 1 base, J lost 7 bases, and 12 bases stayed unmatched. Germline lookup yields CDR1 KGHSH and CDR2 LQKENI. The CDR3 loop spans 18 amino acids. Sequencing was performed with immunoSEQ multiplex PCR; in TCRdb, only in-frame clones are kept and a portion is missing. The top ten clones hold less than 2.5% of a sample with 150,000 to 200,000 clones, 85% to 95% of them seen once. This chain links TRBV18 with TRBJ2-1; 11 bases align to TRBD2. Sequenced here: peripheral blood, sampled on day 0 of AZD1222 vaccination. This receptor was obtained from an adult in good health. CDR3 loop: CASSPLMLTSGKSNEQFF. The CDR3 DNA reads TGTGCCAGCTCACCACTAATGTTGACTAGCGGGAAATCAAATGAGCAGTTCTTC.